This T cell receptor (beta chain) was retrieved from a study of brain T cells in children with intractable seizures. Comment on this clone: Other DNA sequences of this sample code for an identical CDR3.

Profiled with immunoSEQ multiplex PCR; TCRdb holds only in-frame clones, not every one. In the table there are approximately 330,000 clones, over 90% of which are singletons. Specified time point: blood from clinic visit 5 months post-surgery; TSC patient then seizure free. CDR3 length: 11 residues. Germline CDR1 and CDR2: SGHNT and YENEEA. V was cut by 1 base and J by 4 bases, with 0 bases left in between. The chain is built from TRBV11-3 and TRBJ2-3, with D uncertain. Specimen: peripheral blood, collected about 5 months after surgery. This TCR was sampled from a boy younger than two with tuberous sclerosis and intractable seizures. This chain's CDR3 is CASSLADTQYF. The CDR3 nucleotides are TGTGCCAGCAGCTTAGCAGATACGCAGTATTTT.